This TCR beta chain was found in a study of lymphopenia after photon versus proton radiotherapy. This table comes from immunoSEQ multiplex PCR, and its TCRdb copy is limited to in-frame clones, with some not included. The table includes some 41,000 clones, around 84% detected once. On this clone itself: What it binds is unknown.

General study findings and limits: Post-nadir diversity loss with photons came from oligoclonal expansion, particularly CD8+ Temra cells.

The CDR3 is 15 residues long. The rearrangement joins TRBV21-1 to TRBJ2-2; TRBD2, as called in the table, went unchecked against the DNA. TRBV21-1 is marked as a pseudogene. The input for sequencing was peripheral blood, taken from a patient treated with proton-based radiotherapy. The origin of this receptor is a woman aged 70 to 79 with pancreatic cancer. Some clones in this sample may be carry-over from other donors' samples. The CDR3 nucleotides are TGTGCCAGCAACCCCGGGACTAGTAGTATCGGGGAGCTGTTTTTT. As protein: CASNPGTSSIGELFF.